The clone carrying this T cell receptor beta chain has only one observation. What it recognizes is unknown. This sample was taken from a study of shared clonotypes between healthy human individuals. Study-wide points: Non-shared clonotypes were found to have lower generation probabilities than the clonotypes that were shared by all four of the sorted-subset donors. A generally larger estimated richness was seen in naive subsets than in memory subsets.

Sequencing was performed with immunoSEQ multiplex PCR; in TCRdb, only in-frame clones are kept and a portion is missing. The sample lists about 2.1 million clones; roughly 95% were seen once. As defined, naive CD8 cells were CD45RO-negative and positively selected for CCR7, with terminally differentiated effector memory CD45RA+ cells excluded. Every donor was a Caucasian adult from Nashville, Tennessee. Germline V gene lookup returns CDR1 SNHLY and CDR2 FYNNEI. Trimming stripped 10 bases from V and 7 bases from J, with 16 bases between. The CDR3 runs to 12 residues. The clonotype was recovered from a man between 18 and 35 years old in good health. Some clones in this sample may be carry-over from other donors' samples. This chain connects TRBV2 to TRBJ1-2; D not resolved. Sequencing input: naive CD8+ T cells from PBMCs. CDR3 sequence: CATHQRLGGYTF. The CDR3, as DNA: TGTGCCACCCACCAAAGGTTGGGTGGCTACACCTTC.